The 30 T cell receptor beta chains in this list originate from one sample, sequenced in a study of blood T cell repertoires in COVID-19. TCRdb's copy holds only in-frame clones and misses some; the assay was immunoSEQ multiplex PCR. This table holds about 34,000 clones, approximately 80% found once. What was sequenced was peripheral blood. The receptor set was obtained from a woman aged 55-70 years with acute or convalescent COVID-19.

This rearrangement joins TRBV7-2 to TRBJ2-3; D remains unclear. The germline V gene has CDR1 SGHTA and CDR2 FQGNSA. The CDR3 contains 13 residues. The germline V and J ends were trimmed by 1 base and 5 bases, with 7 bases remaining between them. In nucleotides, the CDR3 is TGTGCCAGCAGCTTAGTAGGCGGAGATACGCAGTATTTT. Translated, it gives CASSLVGGDTQYF.

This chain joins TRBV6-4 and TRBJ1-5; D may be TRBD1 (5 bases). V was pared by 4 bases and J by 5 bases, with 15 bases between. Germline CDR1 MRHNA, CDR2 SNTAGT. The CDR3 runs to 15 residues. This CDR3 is CASSAEAGSDQPQHF. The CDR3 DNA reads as TGTGCCAGCAGTGCCGAGGCAGGGTCAGATCAGCCCCAGCATTTT.

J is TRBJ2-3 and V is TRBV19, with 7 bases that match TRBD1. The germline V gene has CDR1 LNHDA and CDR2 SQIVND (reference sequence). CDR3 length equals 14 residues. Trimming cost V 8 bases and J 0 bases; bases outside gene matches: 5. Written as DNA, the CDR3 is TGTGCCAGTGCTCCGGGACAGAGCACAGATACGCAGTATTTT. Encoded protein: CASAPGQSTDTQYF.

The CDR3: CASSVSQILNEKLFF. The CDR3 bases are TGTGCCAGCAGTGTCTCCCAGATCCTTAATGAAAAACTGTTTTTT. The V call is TRBV2, the J call TRBJ1-4; D gene unclear. The CDR3 is 15 residues long. CDR1 SNHLY and CDR2 FYNNEI come from the germline V gene. Trimming pared 4 bases from V and 4 bases from J, leaving 13 bases between.

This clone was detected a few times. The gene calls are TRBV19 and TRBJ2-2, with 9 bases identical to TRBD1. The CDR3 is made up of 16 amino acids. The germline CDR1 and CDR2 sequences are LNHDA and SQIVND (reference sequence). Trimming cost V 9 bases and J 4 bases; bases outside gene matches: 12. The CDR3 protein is CASTSGTGYSTGELFF. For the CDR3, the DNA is TGTGCCAGCACTTCCGGGACAGGGTATAGCACCGGGGAGCTGTTTTTT.

The CDR3 coding sequence is TGTGCCAGCAGCCAGGGGACAGGAGCCTCTGGGGCCAACGTCCTGACTTTC. Protein product: CASSQGTGASGANVLTF. The V gene is TRBV3-1 (or the pseudogene TRBV3-2), the J gene TRBJ2-6; TRBD1 matches at 8 bases. Per the germline V gene, CDR1 is LGHDT and CDR2 is YNNKEL (reference sequence). The trim removed 3 bases at V and 0 bases at J, leaving 4 bases unmatched. This CDR3 comprises 17 residues.

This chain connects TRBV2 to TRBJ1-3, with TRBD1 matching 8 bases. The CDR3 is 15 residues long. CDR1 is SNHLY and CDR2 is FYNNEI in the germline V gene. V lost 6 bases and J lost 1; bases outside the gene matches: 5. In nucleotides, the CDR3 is TGTGCCAGCAGAGGGGGGGACAGGTCTGGAAACACCATATATTTT. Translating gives CASRGGDRSGNTIYF.

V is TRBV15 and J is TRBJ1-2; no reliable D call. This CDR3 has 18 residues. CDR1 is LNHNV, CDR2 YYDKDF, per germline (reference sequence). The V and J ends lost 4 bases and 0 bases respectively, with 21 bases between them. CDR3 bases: TGTGCCACCAGCACGGGAGGACGGTTAGCTGCGGCTAACTATGGCTACACCTTC. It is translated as CATSTGGRLAAANYGYTF.

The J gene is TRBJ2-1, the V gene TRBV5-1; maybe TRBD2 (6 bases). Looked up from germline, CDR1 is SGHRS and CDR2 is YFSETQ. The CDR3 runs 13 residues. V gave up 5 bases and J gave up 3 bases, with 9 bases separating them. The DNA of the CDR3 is TGCGCCAGCAGTCCGGACTACTACAATGAGCAGTTCTTC. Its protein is CASSPDYYNEQFF.

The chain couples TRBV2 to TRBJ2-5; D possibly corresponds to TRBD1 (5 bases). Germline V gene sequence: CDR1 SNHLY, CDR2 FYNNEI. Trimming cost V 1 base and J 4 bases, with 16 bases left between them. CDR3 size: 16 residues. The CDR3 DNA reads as TGTGCCAGCAGTGAAGGGTCGCAGGGTCTAGGAGAGACCCAGTACTTC. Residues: CASSEGSQGLGETQYF.

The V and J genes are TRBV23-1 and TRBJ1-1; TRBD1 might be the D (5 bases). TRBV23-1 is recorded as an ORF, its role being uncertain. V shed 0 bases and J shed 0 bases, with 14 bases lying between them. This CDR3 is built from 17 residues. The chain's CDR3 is CASSQSGADLMNTEAFF. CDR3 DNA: TGCGCCAGCAGTCAATCTGGGGCAGACTTGATGAACACTGAAGCTTTCTTT.

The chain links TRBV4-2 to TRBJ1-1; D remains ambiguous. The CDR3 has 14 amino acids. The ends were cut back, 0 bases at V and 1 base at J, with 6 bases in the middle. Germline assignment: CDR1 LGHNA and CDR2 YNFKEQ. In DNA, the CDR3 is TGTGCCAGCAGCCAAGATGGAGGGAACACTGAAGCTTTCTTT. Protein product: CASSQDGGNTEAFF.

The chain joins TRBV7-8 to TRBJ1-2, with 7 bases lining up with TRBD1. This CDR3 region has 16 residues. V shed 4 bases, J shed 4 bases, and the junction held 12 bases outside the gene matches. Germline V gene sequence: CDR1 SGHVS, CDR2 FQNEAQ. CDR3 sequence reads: CASSSQGGVGGYGYTF. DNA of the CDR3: TGTGCCAGCAGCTCGCAAGGGGGCGTGGGCGGCTATGGCTACACCTTC.

The CDR3 is CASSQAPLARGQFF. The CDR3 bases are TGTGCCAGCAGCCAGGCCCCACTAGCGCGGGGCCAGTTCTTC. The chain uses TRBV14 and TRBJ2-1; 7 bases line up with TRBD2. Germline CDR1 and CDR2: SGHDN and FVKESK. V dropped 3 bases and J dropped 13; count of bases not matched to a gene: 12. The CDR3 consists of 14 residues.

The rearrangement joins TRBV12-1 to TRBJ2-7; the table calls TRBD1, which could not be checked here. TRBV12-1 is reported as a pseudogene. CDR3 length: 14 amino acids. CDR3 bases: TGTGCCAGCAGGATGCGTGACAGGGGCTACGAGCAGTACTTC. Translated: CASRMRDRGYEQYF.

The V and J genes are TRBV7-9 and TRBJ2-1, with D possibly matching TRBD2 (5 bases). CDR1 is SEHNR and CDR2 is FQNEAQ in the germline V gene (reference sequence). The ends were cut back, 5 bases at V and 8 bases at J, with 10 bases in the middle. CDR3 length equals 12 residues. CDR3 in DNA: TGTGCCAGCAGCATCACTAGGGATGAGCAGTTCTTC. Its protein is CASSITRDEQFF.

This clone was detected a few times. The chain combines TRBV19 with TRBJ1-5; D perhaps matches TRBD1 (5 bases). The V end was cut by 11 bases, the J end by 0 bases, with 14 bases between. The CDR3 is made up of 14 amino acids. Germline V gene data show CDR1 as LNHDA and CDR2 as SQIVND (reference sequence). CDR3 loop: CASRDGYSNQPQHF. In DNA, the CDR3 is TGTGCCTCCAGGGATGGGTATAGCAATCAGCCCCAGCATTTT.

CDR3 bases: TGCGCCAGCAGCTCAACAGGGGGCGCCGGCACAGATACGCAGTATTTT. Encoded protein: CASSSTGGAGTDTQYF. The chain uses TRBV5-1 and TRBJ2-3, with 9 bases identical to TRBD1. This CDR3 has 16 residues. The V gene's germline CDR1 is SGHRS and CDR2 YFSETQ. V lost 3 bases, J lost 1 base, and 6 bases stayed unmatched.

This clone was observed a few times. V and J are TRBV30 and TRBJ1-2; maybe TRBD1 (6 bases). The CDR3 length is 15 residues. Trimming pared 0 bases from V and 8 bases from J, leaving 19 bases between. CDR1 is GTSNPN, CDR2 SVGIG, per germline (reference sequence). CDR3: CAWSVRWISGEGYTF. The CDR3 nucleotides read TGTGCCTGGAGTGTACGCTGGATCTCAGGGGAGGGCTACACCTTC.

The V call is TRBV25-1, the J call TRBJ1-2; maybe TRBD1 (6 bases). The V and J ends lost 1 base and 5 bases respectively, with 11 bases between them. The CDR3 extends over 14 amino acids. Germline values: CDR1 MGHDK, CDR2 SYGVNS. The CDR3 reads CASSESRTDYGYTF. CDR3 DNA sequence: TGTGCCAGCAGTGAATCCCGGACAGATTATGGCTACACCTTC.

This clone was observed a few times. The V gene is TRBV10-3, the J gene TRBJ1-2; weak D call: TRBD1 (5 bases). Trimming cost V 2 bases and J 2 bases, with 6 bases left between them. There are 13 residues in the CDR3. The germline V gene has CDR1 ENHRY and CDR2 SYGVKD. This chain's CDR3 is CAISEDRNYGYTF. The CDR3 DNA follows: TGTGCCATCAGTGAGGACAGAAACTATGGCTACACCTTC.

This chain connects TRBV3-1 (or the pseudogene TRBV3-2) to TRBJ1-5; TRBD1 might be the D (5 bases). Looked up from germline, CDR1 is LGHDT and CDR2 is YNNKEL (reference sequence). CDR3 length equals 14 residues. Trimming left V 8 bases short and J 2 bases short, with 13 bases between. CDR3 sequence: CASGRGGGNQPQHF. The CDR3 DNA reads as TGTGCCAGCGGGAGGGGAGGGGGCAATCAGCCCCAGCATTTT.

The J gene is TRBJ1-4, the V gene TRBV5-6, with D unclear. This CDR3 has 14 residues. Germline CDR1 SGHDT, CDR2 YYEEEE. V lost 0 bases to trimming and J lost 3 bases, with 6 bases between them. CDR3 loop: CASSLEQSNEKLFF. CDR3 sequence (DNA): TGTGCCAGCAGCTTGGAACAGTCTAATGAAAAACTGTTTTTT.

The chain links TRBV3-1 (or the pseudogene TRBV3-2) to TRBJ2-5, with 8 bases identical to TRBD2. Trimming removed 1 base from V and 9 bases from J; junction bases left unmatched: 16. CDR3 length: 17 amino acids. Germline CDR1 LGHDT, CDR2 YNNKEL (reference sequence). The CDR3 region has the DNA TGTGCCAGCAGCCAAGGCGGCGCGGGGGGACTCCTGCTGGCCCAGTACTTC. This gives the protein CASSQGGAGGLLLAQYF.

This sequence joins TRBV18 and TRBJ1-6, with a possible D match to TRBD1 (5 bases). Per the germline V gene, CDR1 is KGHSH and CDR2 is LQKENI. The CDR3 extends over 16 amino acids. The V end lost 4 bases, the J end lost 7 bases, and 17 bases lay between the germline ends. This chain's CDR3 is CASSLQPDRGNSPLHF. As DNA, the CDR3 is TGTGCCAGCTCACTTCAACCGGACCGGGGGAATTCACCCCTCCACTTT. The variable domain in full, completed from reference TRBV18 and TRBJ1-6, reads NAGVMQNPRHLVRRRGQEARLRCSPMKGHSHVYWYRQLPEEGLKFMVYLQKENIIDESGMPKERFSAEFPKEGPSILRIQQVVRGDSAAYFCASSLQPDRGNSPLHFGNGTRLTVT.

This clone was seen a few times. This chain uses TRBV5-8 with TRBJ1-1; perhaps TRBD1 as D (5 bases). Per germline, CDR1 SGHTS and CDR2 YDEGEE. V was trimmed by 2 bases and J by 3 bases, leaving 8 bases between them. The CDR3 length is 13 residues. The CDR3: CASSLSGDTEAFF. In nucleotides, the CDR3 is TGTGCCAGCAGCTTATCGGGGGACACTGAAGCTTTCTTT.

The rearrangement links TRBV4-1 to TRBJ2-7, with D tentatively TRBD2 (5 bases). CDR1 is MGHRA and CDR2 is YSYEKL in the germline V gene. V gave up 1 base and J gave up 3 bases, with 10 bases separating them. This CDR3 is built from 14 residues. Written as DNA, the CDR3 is TGCGCCAGCAGCCAAGGAGGAGGAATCTACGAGCAGTACTTC. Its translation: CASSQGGGIYEQYF.

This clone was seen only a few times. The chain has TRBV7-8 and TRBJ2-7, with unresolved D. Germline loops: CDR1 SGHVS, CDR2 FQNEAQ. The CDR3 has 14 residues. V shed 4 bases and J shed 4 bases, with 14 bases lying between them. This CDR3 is CASSSEVHHYEQYF. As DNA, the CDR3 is TGTGCCAGCAGCTCCGAGGTACACCATTACGAGCAGTACTTC.

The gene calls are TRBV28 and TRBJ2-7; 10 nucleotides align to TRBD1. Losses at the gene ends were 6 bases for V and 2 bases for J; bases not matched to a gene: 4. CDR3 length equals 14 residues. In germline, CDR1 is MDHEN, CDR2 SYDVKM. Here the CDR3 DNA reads TGTGCCAGCAGGGCCGGGACAGGGGCCTACGAGCAGTACTTC. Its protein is CASRAGTGAYEQYF.

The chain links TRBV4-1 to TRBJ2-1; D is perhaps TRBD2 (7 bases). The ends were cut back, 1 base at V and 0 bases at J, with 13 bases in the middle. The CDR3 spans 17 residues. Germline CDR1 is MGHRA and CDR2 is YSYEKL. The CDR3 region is CASSQASAGASYNEQFF. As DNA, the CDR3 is TGCGCCAGCAGCCAAGCATCGGCGGGGGCCTCCTACAATGAGCAGTTCTTC.